The T cell receptor beta chain under discussion was sequenced for a study of T cells in Graves' hyperthyroidism and ophthalmopathy. The study left out patients who had uncontrolled infection, other autoimmune disease, pregnancy or lactation. PBMCs stemmed from around 9.3 ml fresh peripheral blood. The length of the CDR3 is 16 residues. J was trimmed by 5 bases and V by 1 base; bases with no gene match: 9. The germline CDR1 and CDR2 sequences are DFQATT and SNEGSKA (reference sequence). Overall study results and limits: Ophthalmopathy was identified by the model a median about 6 months ahead of onset. Separating ophthalmopathy from stable hyperthyroidism was achieved by a 13 V-J model.

As regards this clonotype: Its antigen is as yet unknown.

Regions amplified from RNA transcripts were the TCR beta CDR3 regions. During a first-round RT-PCR of the TCR CDR3, the HTBI primer set was used. Using its own MiXCR run on the multiplex PCR reads, TCRdb lists one record per CDR3 protein. The sample has 200,000 to 250,000 distinct CDR3 sequences, roughly 17% seen once. J is TRBJ2-5 and V is TRBV20-1, with TRBD2 matching over 11 bases. The clonotype was recovered from a woman in her fifties or sixties with Graves' hyperthyroidism. Material: blood. CDR3 nucleotides: TGCAGTGCTAGAGGCCTTAGCGGGAGGGCCCGGGAGACCCAGTACTTC. The encoded protein is CSARGLSGRARETQYF.